This is a list of T cell receptor beta chains from one sample in a study of T cell changes during pregnancy in multiple sclerosis. TCRdb keeps only in-frame clones here, not all; method: immunoSEQ multiplex PCR. The sample holds fewer than 60,000 clones, 75% to 95% seen once. Sequencing was performed on peripheral blood, taken after pregnancy. The receptors originated from a female donor in good health, enrolled as a control in a pregnancy study. The CDR3 runs from the conserved cysteine through the conserved F or W. A D gene is named only where the DNA matches it firmly. Size tells how often a clone was seen (once, few, many) or the class of an expanded clone, and some rows leave it out.

>NA|NA|TRBV2|TRBJ1-4
TGTGCCAGCAGTACCCGTCGGGTTAATGAAAAACTGTTTTTT
CASSTRRVNEKLFF
>NA|TRBD1|TRBV14|TRBJ2-7
TGTGCCAGCAGCCAGGCAGGGGGCGTCCCAGGGGAGCAGTACTTC
CASSQAGGVPGEQYF
>NA|TRBD1|TRBV4-3|TRBJ1-3
TGCGCCAGCAGCCAAGATGGACAGGGGGCTGCTAACTCTGGAAACACCATATATTTT
CASSQDGQGAANSGNTIYF
>NA|NA|TRBV5-4|TRBJ2-1
TGTGCCAGCAGCTTCAATGATGAGCAGTTCTTC
CASSFNDEQFF
>NA|NA|TRBV5-4|TRBJ2-3
TGTGCCAGCAGCTTAATTGGCAGCGGAGCAGATACGCAGTATTTT
CASSLIGSGADTQYF
>NA|NA|TRBV5-1|TRBJ2-5
TGCGCCAGCAGCTCACAGGGACGTCCGGAGGAGACCCAGTACTTC
CASSSQGRPEETQYF
>NA|TRBD1|TRBV18|TRBJ1-1
TGTGCCAGCTCACCCACCCGGGACAGTTCGAACACTGAAGCTTTCTTT
CASSPTRDSSNTEAFF
>NA|NA|TRBV20-1|TRBJ2-3
TGTGGAGCGAGGGAAGATACGCAGTATTTT
CGAREDTQYF
>once|TRBD1|TRBV9|TRBJ2-3
TGTGCCAGCAGTCCTGACAGGGTGTGGTCAGATACGCAGTATTTT
CASSPDRVWSDTQYF
>NA|TRBD1|TRBV5-1|TRBJ2-5
TGCGCCAGCAGCCGTGGGACAGGGAAAGAGACCCAGTACTTC
CASSRGTGKETQYF
>NA|NA|TRBV28|TRBJ2-1
TGTGCCAGCCTAGTTAATCGTCTTCCGGGACTCCACAATGAGCAGTTCTTC
CASLVNRLPGLHNEQFF
>NA|TRBD2|TRBV11-2|TRBJ2-2
TGTGCCAGCAGCCCCGGACTAGCGGGAGGAGCCGGGGAGCTGTTTTTT
CASSPGLAGGAGELFF
>NA|NA|TRBV19|TRBJ1-2
TGTGCCAGTAGACCGGGATTAACTACCGGATACACCTTC
CASRPGLTTGYTF
>NA|NA|TRBV4-2|TRBJ2-7
TGTGCCAGCAGCCAAGAGTTCCACTACGAGCAGTACTTC
CASSQEFHYEQYF
>NA|NA|TRBV28|TRBJ2-4
TGTGCCAGCAGTTTAGAGCGGTGGAGCTGGCGAAACATTCAGTACTTC
CASSLERWSWRNIQYF
>NA|NA|TRBV30|TRBJ1-2
TGTGCCTGGAGTGTAGGGGGGGGCAACTATGGCTACACCTTC
CAWSVGGGNYGYTF
>NA|NA|TRBV7-9|TRBJ2-1
TGTGCCAGCGTCGCCTACAATGAGCAGTTCTTC
CASVAYNEQFF
>NA|NA|TRBV19|TRBJ2-2
TGTGCCAGTAGTATAGGGGCAGGCACGTCGAACACCGGGGAGCTGTTTTTT
CASSIGAGTSNTGELFF
>NA|NA|TRBV9|TRBJ1-1
TGTGCCAGCAGCGTAGAAGGGGGATACACTGAAGCTTTCTTT
CASSVEGGYTEAFF
>NA|NA|TRBV9|TRBJ2-5
TGTGCCAGCAGCTCAGAGGCCGAGACCCAGTACTTC
CASSSEAETQYF
>NA|TRBD1|TRBV13|TRBJ1-4
TGTGCCAGCAGGGCCACAGGGGGCGGACTGTTTTTT
CASRATGGGLFF
>once|NA|TRBV5-6|TRBJ2-6
TGTGCCAGCAGCTTGGCAGGTGAGGGAATTGGGGCCAACGTCCTGACTTTC
CASSLAGEGIGANVLTF
>NA|TRBD1|TRBV6-5|TRBJ1-5
TGTGCCAGCAGCTTTACAGGGGGCCATCAGCCCCAGCATTTT
CASSFTGGHQPQHF
>NA|NA|TRBV7-9|TRBJ1-1
TGTGCCAGCAGCCCTGTTCAGGGAACGGCGACTGAAGCTTTCTTT
CASSPVQGTATEAFF
>once|TRBD2|TRBV9|TRBJ2-3
TGTGCCAGCAGCCTTTACTCTAGCGGGAGAAACACAGATACGCAGTATTTT
CASSLYSSGRNTDTQYF
>NA|TRBD1|TRBV6-4|TRBJ1-5
TGTGCCAGCAGTCAGGGGGCAGGGTCCCAGCCCCAGCATTTT
CASSQGAGSQPQHF
>NA|NA|TRBV11-2|TRBJ2-7
TGTGCCAGCAGGGGGCTAGGGGCCCTGAGCTCCTACGAGCAGTACTTC
CASRGLGALSSYEQYF
>NA|TRBD1|TRBV2|TRBJ1-1
TGTGCCAGCAGGGTACAGGGGCCCTACACTGAAGCTTTCTTT
CASRVQGPYTEAFF
>once|TRBD2|TRBV2|TRBJ2-5
TGTGCCAGCAGTGAAGGGTCTAGCGGGGACGAGACCCAGTACTTC
CASSEGSSGDETQYF
>NA|NA|TRBV5-4|TRBJ1-1
TGTGCCAGCAGCTTGCCTGGGGGGAAAGCTTTCTTT
CASSLPGGKAFF
>NA|NA|TRBV13|TRBJ2-7
TGTGCCAGCAGCCCGACAGGGGACTACGAGCAGTACTTT
CASSPTGDYEQYF